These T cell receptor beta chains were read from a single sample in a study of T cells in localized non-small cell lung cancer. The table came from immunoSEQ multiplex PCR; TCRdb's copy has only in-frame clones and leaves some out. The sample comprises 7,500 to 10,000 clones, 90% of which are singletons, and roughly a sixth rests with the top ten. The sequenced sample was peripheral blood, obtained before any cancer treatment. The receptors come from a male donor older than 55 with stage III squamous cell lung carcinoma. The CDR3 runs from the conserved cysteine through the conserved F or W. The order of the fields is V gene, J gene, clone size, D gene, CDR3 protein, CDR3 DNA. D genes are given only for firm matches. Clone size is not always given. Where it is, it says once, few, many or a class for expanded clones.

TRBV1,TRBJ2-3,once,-,CTSSQDRDVDTQYF,TGCACCAGCAGCCAAGACAGGGATGTGGATACGCAGTATTTT
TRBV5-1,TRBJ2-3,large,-,CASSLWVVKDTQYF,TGCGCCAGCAGCTTGTGGGTTGTGAAAGATACGCAGTATTTT
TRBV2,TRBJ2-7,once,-,CASRRDSSYEQYF,TGTGCCAGCAGGCGGGACAGCTCCTACGAGCAGTACTTC
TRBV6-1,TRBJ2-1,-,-,CASSEERRYEQFF,TGTGCCAGCAGTGAAGAGAGGAGGTATGAGCAGTTCTTC
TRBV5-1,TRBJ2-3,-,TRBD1,CASSLTGGILSDTQYF,TGCGCCAGCAGCCTCACAGGGGGCATTTTGTCAGATACGCAGTATTTT
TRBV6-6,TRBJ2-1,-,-,CASSPRNEQFF,TGTGCCAGCAGTCCTCGCAATGAGCAGTTCTTC
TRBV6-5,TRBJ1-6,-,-,CASKNSAPNSPLHF,TGTGCCAGCAAAAACTCGGCTCCGAATTCACCCCTCCACTTT
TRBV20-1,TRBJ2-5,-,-,CSASIGETQYF,TGCAGTGCTAGTATAGGAGAGACCCAGTACTTC
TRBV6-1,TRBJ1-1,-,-,CASDRIQAFF,TGTGCCAGCGACCGTATTCAAGCTTTCTTT
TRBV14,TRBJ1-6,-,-,CASSPGPFPLHF,TGTGCCAGCAGCCCCGGGCCCTTTCCCCTCCACTTT
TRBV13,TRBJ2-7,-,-,CASSLGLLEQYF,TGTGCCAGCAGCTTAGGCCTCCTCGAGCAGTACTTC
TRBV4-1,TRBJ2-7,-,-,CASRQELANNEQYF,TGCGCCAGCAGACAAGAGCTAGCTAATAACGAGCAGTACTTC
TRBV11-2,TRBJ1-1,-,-,CASSLGGGNTEAFF,TGTGCCAGCAGCTTAGGGGGCGGGAACACTGAAGCTTTCTTT
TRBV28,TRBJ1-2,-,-,CASSEPGARRYGYTF,TGTGCCAGCAGCGAGCCGGGGGCGCGGCGCTATGGCTACACCTTC
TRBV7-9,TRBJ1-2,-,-,CASSTRFGYTF,TGTGCCAGCAGCACGCGGTTTGGCTACACCTTC
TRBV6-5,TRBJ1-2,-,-,CASSDRNNYGYTF,TGTGCCAGCAGCGACAGAAATAACTATGGCTACACCTTC
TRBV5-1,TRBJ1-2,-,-,CASSLAGQVVDGYTF,TGCGCCAGCAGCTTGGCAGGACAAGTAGTAGATGGCTACACCTTC
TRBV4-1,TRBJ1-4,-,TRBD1,CASSQVGQGAGKLFF,TGCGCCAGCAGCCAAGTAGGACAGGGAGCGGGAAAACTGTTTTTT
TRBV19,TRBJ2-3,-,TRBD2,CASSAELAGGTDTQYF,TGTGCCAGTAGTGCCGAACTAGCGGGGGGCACAGATACGCAGTATTTT
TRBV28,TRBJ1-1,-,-,CASSRAGFWSF,TGTGCCAGCAGCCGCGCAGGCTTTTGGTCGTTT
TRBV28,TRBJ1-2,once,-,CASTDTNYGYTF,TGTGCCAGCACAGATACTAACTATGGCTACACCTTC
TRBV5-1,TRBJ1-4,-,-,CASRSGTYSTNEKLFF,TGCGCCAGCAGGTCCGGGACATACTCAACTAATGAAAAACTGTTTTTT
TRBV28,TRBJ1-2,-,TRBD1,CASSFLYGTAGYTF,TGTGCCAGCAGTTTCCTGTACGGGACAGCAGGCTACACCTTC
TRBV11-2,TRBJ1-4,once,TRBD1,CASSGTYRGGGEKLFF,TGTGCCAGCAGCGGGACCTACAGGGGTGGAGGCGAAAAACTGTTTTTT
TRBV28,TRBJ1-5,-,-,CASSLSGENQPQHF,TGTGCCAGCAGTTTATCGGGGGAAAATCAGCCCCAGCATTTT
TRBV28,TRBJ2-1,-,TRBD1,CASSLLDRGRDGEQFF,TGTGCCAGCAGTTTATTGGACAGGGGGCGGGACGGTGAGCAGTTCTTC
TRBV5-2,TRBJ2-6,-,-,CASKVTGESQSRANVLTF,TGTGCCAGCAAAGTGACAGGAGAGTCACAAAGCCGGGCCAACGTCCTGACTTTC
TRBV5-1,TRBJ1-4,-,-,CASRTIQGSNEKLFF,TGCGCCAGCAGAACTATACAGGGATCTAATGAAAAACTGTTTTTT
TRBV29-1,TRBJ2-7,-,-,CSVRAANSYEQYF,TGCAGCGTTCGCGCAGCGAACTCCTACGAGCAGTACTTC
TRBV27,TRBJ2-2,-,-,CASSGYTGELFF,TGTGCCAGCAGCGGCTACACCGGGGAGCTGTTTTTT
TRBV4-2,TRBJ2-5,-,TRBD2,CASSRLSGGAEETQYF,TGTGCCAGCAGCCGATTAAGCGGGGGGGCAGAAGAGACCCAGTACTTC
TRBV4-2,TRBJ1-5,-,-,CASSQGANQPQHF,TGTGCCAGCAGCCAGGGGGCTAATCAGCCCCAGCATTTT
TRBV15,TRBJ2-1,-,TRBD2,CATSRVGGGSYNEQFF,TGTGCCACCAGCAGAGTGGGGGGGGGTTCCTACAATGAGCAGTTCTTC
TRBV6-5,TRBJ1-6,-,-,CASSKDRGPMSPLHF,TGTGCCAGCAGTAAGGACCGCGGCCCTATGTCACCCCTCCACTTT
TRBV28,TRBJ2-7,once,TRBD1,CASRTGQGTEEQYF,TGTGCCAGCAGAACTGGACAGGGGACGGAGGAGCAGTACTTC
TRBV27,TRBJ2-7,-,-,CASSLVGGGSYEQYF,TGTGCCAGCAGTTTAGTAGGAGGGGGCTCCTACGAGCAGTACTTC
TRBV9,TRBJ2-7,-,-,CASSVAPSGYEQYF,TGTGCCAGCAGCGTAGCTCCCAGCGGCTACGAGCAGTACTTC
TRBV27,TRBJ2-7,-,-,CASSSGIDSYEQYF,TGTGCCAGCAGTTCAGGGATAGACTCCTACGAGCAGTACTTC
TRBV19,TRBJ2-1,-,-,CASSIVTGRVEQFF,TGTGCCAGTAGTATCGTAACAGGGAGGGTTGAGCAGTTCTTC
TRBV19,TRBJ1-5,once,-,CASSIREPTGLGHQHF,TGTGCCAGTAGTATTCGGGAGCCAACGGGGTTAGGTCACCAGCATTTT
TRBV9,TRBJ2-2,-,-,CASRGTLGTGELFF,TGTGCCAGCAGAGGGACGTTAGGGACCGGGGAGCTGTTTTTT
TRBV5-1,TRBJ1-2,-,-,CASSPEGRGSTF,TGCGCCAGCAGCCCGGAGGGTCGGGGTAGTACCTTC
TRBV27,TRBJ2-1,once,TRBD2,CASSIGTSGGLGNEQFF,TGTGCCAGCAGTATAGGGACTAGCGGGGGCCTGGGCAATGAGCAGTTCTTC
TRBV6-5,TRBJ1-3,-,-,CASSYLDSHSGNTIYF,TGTGCCAGCAGTTACCTGGACAGCCACTCTGGAAACACCATATATTTT
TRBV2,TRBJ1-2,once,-,CASTVFREGYTF,TGTGCCAGCACTGTCTTCAGGGAGGGCTACACCTTC
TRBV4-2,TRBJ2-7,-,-,CASSPSARGLAYEQYF,TGTGCCAGCAGCCCCTCAGCCCGGGGACTCGCCTACGAGCAGTACTTC
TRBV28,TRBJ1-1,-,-,CASSLNSPIAFF,TGTGCCAGCAGTTTAAATAGCCCTATAGCTTTCTTT
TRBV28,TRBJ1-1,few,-,CASSTQGGKTEAFF,TGTGCCAGCAGTACCCAAGGGGGGAAGACTGAAGCTTTCTTT